These 20 T cell receptor beta chains were sequenced from one sample in a study of blood T cell repertoires in COVID-19. The protocol was immunoSEQ multiplex PCR, while the TCRdb copy is restricted to in-frame clones and leaves out a portion. The sample consists of approximately 350,000 clones, 75% to 90% of them appearing once. Specimen: PBMCs or T cells enriched from blood (not recorded which). Receptors were obtained from a man younger than 30 who had recovered from COVID-19.

V usage is TRBV5-8 and J usage is TRBJ2-7; D is uncertain. V was shortened by 5 bases and J by 3 bases, with 9 bases between the two germline ends. The CDR3 consists of 12 residues. CDR1 and CDR2 from the germline V gene are SGHTS and YDEGEE. The CDR3 region is CASRDIFYEQYF. The CDR3 DNA is TGTGCCAGCAGAGACATCTTCTACGAGCAGTACTTC.

The V call is TRBV7-8, the J call TRBJ2-7, with 11 bases lining up with TRBD2. CDR1 and CDR2 (germline): SGHVS, FQNEAQ. This CDR3 is built from 15 residues. With 5 bases clipped from V and 2 bases from J, the junction kept 5 bases outside the gene matches. This chain's CDR3 is CASSRETSGAYEQYF. The CDR3 DNA sequence: TGTGCCAGCAGCCGTGAGACTAGCGGGGCCTACGAGCAGTACTTC.

The chain combines TRBV4-2 with TRBJ1-1, with unresolved D. The length of the CDR3 is 16 residues. Germline CDR1 reads LGHNA; CDR2 reads YNFKEQ. V was pared by 4 bases and J by 1 base, with 16 bases between. Here the CDR3 reads CASSPRRTEENTEAFF. Here the CDR3 DNA reads TGTGCCAGCAGCCCCCGTCGGACGGAGGAGAACACTGAAGCTTTCTTT.

This chain connects TRBV28 to TRBJ2-2; 12 positions match TRBD2. The CDR3 length is 18 residues. The germline V gene has CDR1 MDHEN and CDR2 SYDVKM. V was pared by 6 bases and J by 8 bases, with 16 bases of the junction left unmatched. This chain's CDR3 is CASSSPGASGRERGELFF. DNA of the CDR3: TGTGCCAGCAGCTCCCCCGGAGCTAGCGGGAGGGAGAGGGGGGAGCTGTTTTTT.

The CDR3 coding sequence is TGTGCCAGCAGTTACTCTCGGACTCTGGCCAATGAGCAGTTCTTC. Translation gives CASSYSRTLANEQFF. The genes are TRBV6-5 and TRBJ2-1, with a weak D call TRBD2 (5 bases). The CDR3 spans 15 residues. Trimming pared 0 bases from V and 6 bases from J, leaving 12 bases between. Germline assignment: CDR1 MNHEY and CDR2 SVGAGI.

The chain uses TRBV6-1 and TRBJ1-2, with 11 bases fitting TRBD1. CDR1 is MNHNS, CDR2 SASEGT, per germline. The CDR3 is 16 residues long. V gave up 4 bases and J gave up 5 bases; unmatched junction bases: 9. The CDR3 bases are TGTGCCAGCAGTGCAATCACCGGGACAGGGGGGTATGGCTACACCTTC. It codes for CASSAITGTGGYGYTF.

The chain couples TRBV5-1 to TRBJ2-5; TRBD2 agrees at 8 bases. The CDR3 consists of 14 residues. V gave up 1 base and J gave up 3 bases; unmatched junction bases: 2. Germline values: CDR1 SGHRS, CDR2 YFSETQ. The CDR3 sequence: CASSLRAGEETQYF. The CDR3 nucleotides read TGCGCCAGCAGCTTGCGAGCGGGAGAAGAGACCCAGTACTTC.

The chain recombines TRBV3-1 (or the pseudogene TRBV3-2) with TRBJ2-1; TRBD2 aligns across 13 bases. V lost 5 bases, J lost 3 bases, and 4 bases stayed unmatched. Germline V gene data show CDR1 as LGHDT and CDR2 as YNNKEL (reference sequence). This CDR3 region has 16 residues. CDR3 amino acids: CASSLLAGGGYNEQFF. In DNA form, the CDR3 reads TGTGCCAGCAGCTTACTAGCGGGAGGGGGCTACAATGAGCAGTTCTTC.

The CDR3 loop is CASSSGQPNTGELFF. CDR3 bases: TGTGCCAGCAGCAGTGGACAGCCGAACACCGGGGAGCTGTTTTTT. This rearrangement joins TRBV7-9 to TRBJ2-2; TRBD1 is a possible D gene (6 bases). Trimming left V 5 bases short and J 0 bases short, with 10 bases between. The germline gives CDR1 SEHNR, CDR2 FQNEAQ (reference sequence). This CDR3 contains 15 residues.

This clone was detected once. This chain uses TRBV4-1 with TRBJ2-3, with TRBD2 matching 10 bases. The CDR3 is made up of 17 amino acids. The germline gives CDR1 MGHRA, CDR2 YSYEKL. V gave up 3 bases and J gave up 0 bases; unmatched junction bases: 6. CDR3 sequence: CASSQTSSGGSTDTQYF. The CDR3 DNA reads as TGCGCCAGCAGCCAGACGTCTAGCGGGGGTAGCACAGATACGCAGTATTTT.

The chain links TRBV12-3 or TRBV12-4 to TRBJ1-2; D call uncertain. This CDR3 has 12 residues. The V and J ends lost 6 bases and 4 bases respectively, with 9 bases between them. As DNA, the CDR3 is TGTGCCAGCAGGCTCCCCGGCTATGGCTACACCTTC. Translated, it gives CASRLPGYGYTF.

V gene TRBV30 combines with J gene TRBJ2-5; TRBD2 might be the D (5 bases). CDR1 and CDR2 from the germline V gene are GTSNPN and SVGIG (reference sequence). Trimming left V 5 bases short and J 1 base short, with 11 bases between. The CDR3 loop spans 13 amino acids. As DNA, the CDR3 is TGTGCCTGGTGGCGAGGGATCCAAGAGACCCAGTACTTC. This gives the protein CAWWRGIQETQYF. The full variable domain, rest sourced from reference TRBV30 and TRBJ2-5, is SQTIHQWPATLVQPVGSPLSLECTVEGTSNPNLYWYRQAAGRGLQLLFYSVGIGQISSEVPQNLSASRPQDRQFILSSKKLLLSDSGFYLCAWWRGIQETQYFGPGTRLLVL.

The CDR3 region has the DNA TGTGCCAGCAGCTTAGGGGGGCGGGGAGGGTTCCACAATGAGCAGTTCTTC. Translation: CASSLGGRGGFHNEQFF. The chain joins TRBV7-8 to TRBJ2-1, with D possibly matching TRBD2 (7 bases). Germline CDR1 and CDR2: SGHVS and FQNEAQ. V was pared by 1 base and J by 5 bases, with 18 bases between. The length of the CDR3 is 17 residues.

The J gene is TRBJ2-5, the V gene TRBV7-3; D may be TRBD1 (6 bases). With 2 bases removed from V and 1 base from J, the gap between germline ends came to 11 bases. CDR3 length: 15 residues. CDR1 SGHTA and CDR2 FQGTGA come from the germline V gene. CDR3 amino acids: CASSLVWGPQETQYF. CDR3 DNA: TGTGCCAGCAGCTTAGTTTGGGGGCCCCAAGAGACCCAGTACTTC.

Concerning this clone: Other DNA sequences in the same sample also yield this CDR3. The chain couples TRBV12-5 to TRBJ2-1; 7 bases agree with TRBD1. The CDR3 totals 15 residues. Germline lookup yields CDR1 LGHNT and CDR2 FRNRAP. With V trimmed by 3 bases and J by 0 bases, 2 bases remained unmatched. This chain's CDR3 is CASGLGGGSYNEQFF. CDR3 nucleotides: TGTGCTAGTGGTTTAGGGGGCGGCTCCTACAATGAGCAGTTCTTC.

The chain combines TRBV7-8 with TRBJ1-5, with 11 bases fitting TRBD1. Germline values: CDR1 SGHVS, CDR2 FQNEAQ. Trimming removed 4 bases from V and 5 bases from J; junction bases left unmatched: 4. There are 15 residues in the CDR3. CDR3 sequence: CASSWDRGLDQPQHF. CDR3 in DNA: TGTGCCAGCAGCTGGGACAGGGGGTTGGATCAGCCCCAGCATTTT.

The CDR3 sequence: CASKTGATQETQYF. The CDR3 DNA is TGTGCCAGCAAGACAGGGGCGACCCAAGAGACCCAGTACTTC. The J gene is TRBJ2-5, the V gene TRBV28, with TRBD1 identical over 8 bases. Germline V gene data show CDR1 as MDHEN and CDR2 as SYDVKM. The ends lost 7 bases at V and 1 base at J; junction bases unmatched: 5. This CDR3 has 14 residues.

The chain recombines TRBV2 with TRBJ1-3, with D hard to call. The CDR3 is 13 amino acids. The germline V gene has CDR1 SNHLY and CDR2 FYNNEI. Trimming took off 7 bases at V and 0 bases at J, with 7 bases between the two ends. The DNA for the CDR3 is TGTGCCAGCAACCAGTTCTCTGGAAACACCATATATTTT. Protein: CASNQFSGNTIYF.

The chain uses TRBV5-1 and TRBJ2-1, with 8 bases lining up with TRBD1. Germline values: CDR1 SGHRS, CDR2 YFSETQ. With 0 bases clipped from V and 5 bases from J, the junction kept 7 bases outside the gene matches. This CDR3 has 16 residues. This CDR3 is CASSLEDRVGHNEQFF. As DNA, the CDR3 is TGCGCCAGCAGCTTGGAGGACAGGGTGGGACACAATGAGCAGTTCTTC.

This clone was found once. V usage is TRBV5-1 and J usage is TRBJ1-4; D gene unclear. Germline V gene data show CDR1 as SGHRS and CDR2 as YFSETQ. The V and J ends lost 0 bases and 8 bases respectively, with 11 bases between them. There are 14 residues in the CDR3. CDR3 nucleotide sequence: TGCGCCAGCAGCTTGGAAGGAGGGAGGGAAAAACTGTTTTTT. It specifies CASSLEGGREKLFF. The complete variable domain, with remaining parts taken from reference TRBV5-1 and TRBJ1-4, reads KAGVTQTPRYLIKTRGQQVTLSCSPISGHRSVSWYQQTPGQGLQFLFEYFSETQRNKGNFPGRFSGRQFSNSRSEMNVSTLELGDSALYLCASSLEGGREKLFFGSGTQLSVL.